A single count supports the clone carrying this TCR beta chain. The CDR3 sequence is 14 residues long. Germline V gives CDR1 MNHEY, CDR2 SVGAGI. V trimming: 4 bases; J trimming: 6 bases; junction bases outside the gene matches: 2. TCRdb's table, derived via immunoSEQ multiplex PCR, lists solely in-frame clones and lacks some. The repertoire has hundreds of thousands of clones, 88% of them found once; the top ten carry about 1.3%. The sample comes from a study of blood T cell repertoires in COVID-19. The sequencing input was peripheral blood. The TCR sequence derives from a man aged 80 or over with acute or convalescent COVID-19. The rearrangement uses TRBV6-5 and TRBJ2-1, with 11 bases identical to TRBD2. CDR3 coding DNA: TGTGCCAGCAGTTCACTAGCGGGAGTCAATGAGCAGTTCTTC. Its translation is CASSSLAGVNEQFF.